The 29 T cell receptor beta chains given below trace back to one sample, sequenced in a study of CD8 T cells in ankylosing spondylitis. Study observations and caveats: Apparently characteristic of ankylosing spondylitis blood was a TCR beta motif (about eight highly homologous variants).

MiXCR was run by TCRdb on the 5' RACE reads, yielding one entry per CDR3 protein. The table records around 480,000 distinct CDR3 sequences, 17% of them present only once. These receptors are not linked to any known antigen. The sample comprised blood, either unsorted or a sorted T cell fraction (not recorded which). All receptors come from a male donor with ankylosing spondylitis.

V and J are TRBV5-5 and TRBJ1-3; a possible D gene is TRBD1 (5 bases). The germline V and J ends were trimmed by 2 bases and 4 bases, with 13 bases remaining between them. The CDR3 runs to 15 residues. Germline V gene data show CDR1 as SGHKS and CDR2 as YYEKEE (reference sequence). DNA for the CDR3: TGTGCCAGCAGCTTTGGGGCGTTGGACGGAAACACCATATATTTT. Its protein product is CASSFGALDGNTIYF.

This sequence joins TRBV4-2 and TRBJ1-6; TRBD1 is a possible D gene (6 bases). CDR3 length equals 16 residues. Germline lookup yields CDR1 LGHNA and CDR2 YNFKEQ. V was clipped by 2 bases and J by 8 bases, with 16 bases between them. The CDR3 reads CASSQRMGGADSPLHF. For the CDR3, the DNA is TGTGCCAGCAGCCAAAGGATGGGGGGCGCGGATTCACCCCTCCACTTT.

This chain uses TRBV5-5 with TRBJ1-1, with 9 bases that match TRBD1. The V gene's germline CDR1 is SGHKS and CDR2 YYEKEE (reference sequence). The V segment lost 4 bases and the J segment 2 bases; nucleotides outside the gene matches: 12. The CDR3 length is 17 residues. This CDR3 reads CASSAPGQGGQNTEAFF. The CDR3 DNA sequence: TGTGCCAGCAGCGCCCCGGGACAGGGTGGGCAAAACACTGAAGCTTTCTTT.

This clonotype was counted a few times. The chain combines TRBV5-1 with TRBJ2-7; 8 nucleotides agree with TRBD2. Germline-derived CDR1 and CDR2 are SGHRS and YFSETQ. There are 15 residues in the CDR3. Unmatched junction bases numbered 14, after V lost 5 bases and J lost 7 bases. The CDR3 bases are TGCGCCAGCAGTACCGAACTAGCGGACCCAGGTGAGCAGTACTTC. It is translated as CASSTELADPGEQYF.

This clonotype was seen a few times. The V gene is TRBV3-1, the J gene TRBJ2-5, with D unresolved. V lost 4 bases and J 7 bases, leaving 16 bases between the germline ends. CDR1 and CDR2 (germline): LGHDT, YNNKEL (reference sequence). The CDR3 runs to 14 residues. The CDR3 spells CASSPSWDRATQYF. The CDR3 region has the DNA TGTGCCAGCAGCCCATCTTGGGATCGAGCGACCCAGTACTTC.

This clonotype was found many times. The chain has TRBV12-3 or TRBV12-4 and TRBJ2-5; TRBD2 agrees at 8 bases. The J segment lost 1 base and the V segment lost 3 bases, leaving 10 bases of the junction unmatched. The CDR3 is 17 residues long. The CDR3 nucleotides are TGTGCCAGCAGTTTTGAACCGGGACTAGGGTCCCAAGAGACCCAGTACTTC. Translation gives CASSFEPGLGSQETQYF.

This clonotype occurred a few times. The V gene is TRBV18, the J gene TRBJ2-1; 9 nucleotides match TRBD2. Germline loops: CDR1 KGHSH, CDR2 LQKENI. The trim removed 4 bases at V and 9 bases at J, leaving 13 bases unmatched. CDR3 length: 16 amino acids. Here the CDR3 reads CASSLYPAGGHSEQFF. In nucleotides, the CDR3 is TGTGCCAGCTCACTCTACCCTGCGGGAGGGCACAGTGAGCAGTTCTTC.

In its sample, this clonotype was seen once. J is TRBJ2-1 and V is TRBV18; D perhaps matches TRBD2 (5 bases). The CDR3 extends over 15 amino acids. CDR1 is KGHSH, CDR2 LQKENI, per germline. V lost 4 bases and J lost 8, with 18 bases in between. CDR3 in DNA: TGTGCCAGCTCACGAGGGATTTTGGGGAGTGATGAGCAGTTCTTC. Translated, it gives CASSRGILGSDEQFF.

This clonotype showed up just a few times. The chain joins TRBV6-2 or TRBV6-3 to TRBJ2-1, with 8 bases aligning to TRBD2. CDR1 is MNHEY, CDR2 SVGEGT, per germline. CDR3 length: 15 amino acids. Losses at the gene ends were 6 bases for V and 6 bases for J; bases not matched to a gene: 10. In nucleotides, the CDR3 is TGTGCCAGCAGCCCCGGAGGGCGGGGGGTCAATGAGCAGTTCTTC. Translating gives CASSPGGRGVNEQFF.

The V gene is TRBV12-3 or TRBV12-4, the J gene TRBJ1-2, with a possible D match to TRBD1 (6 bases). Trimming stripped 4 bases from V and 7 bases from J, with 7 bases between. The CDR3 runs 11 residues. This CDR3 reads CASSSRGGYTF. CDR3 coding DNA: TGTGCCAGCAGTTCCAGGGGTGGCTACACCTTC.

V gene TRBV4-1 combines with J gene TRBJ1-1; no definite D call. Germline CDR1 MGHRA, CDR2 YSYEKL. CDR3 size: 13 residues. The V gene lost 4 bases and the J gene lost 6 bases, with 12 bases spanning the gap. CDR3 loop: CASSRALLAEAFF. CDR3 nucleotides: TGCGCCAGCAGCCGAGCCCTTCTCGCTGAAGCTTTCTTT.

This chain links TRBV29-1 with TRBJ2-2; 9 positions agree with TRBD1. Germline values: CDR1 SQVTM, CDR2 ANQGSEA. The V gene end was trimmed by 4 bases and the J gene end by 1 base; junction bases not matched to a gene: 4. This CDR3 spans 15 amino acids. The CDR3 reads CSVAPGQGNTGELFF. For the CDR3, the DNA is TGCAGCGTTGCCCCGGGACAGGGGAACACCGGGGAGCTGTTTTTT.

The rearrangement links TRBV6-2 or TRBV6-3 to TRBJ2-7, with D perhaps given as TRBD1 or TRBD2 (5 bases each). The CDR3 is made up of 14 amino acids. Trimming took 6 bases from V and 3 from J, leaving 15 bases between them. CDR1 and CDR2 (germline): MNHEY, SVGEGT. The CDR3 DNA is TGTGCCAGCAGAGAACGGGACGGCCACTACGAGCAGTACTTC. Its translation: CASRERDGHYEQYF.

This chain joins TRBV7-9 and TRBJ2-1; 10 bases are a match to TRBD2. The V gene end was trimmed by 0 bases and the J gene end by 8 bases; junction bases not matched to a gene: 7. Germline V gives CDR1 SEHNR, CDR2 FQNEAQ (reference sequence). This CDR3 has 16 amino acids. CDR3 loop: CASSLATSGLRDEQFF. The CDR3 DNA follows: TGTGCCAGCAGCTTAGCGACTAGCGGGCTAAGGGATGAGCAGTTCTTC.

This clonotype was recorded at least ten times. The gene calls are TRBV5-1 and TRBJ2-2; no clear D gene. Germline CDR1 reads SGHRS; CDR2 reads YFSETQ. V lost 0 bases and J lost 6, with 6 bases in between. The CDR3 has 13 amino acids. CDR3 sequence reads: CASSLEGSGELFF. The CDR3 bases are TGCGCCAGCAGCTTGGAGGGATCCGGGGAGCTGTTTTTT.

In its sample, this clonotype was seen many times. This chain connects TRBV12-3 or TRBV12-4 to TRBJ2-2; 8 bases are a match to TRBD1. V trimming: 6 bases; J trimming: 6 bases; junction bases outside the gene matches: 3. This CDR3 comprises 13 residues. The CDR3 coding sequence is TGTGCCAGCAGAGACAGGGGATCCGGGGAGCTGTTTTTT. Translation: CASRDRGSGELFF.

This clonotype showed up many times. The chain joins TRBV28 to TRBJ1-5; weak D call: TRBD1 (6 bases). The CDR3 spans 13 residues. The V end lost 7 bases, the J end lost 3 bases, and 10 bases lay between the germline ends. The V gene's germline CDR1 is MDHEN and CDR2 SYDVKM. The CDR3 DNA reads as TGTGCCAGCAACAGGGTAGACAATCAGCCCCAGCATTTT. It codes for CASNRVDNQPQHF.

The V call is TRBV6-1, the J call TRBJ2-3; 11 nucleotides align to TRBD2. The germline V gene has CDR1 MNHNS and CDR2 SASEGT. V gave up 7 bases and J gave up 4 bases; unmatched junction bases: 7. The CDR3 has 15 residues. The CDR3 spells CASTKTSGVADTQYF. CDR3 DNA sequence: TGTGCCAGCACCAAGACTAGCGGGGTGGCAGATACGCAGTATTTT.

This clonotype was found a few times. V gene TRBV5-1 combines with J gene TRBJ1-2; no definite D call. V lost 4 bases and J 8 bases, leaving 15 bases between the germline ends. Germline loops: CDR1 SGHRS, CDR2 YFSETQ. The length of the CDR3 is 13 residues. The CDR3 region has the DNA TGCGCCAGCAGCGCCCCAGCGGGCGGGGGCTACACCTTC. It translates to CASSAPAGGGYTF.

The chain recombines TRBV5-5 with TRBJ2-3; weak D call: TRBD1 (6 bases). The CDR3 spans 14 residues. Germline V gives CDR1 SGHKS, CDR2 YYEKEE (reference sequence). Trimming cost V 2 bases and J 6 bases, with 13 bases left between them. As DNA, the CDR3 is TGTGCCAGCAGCTTTGGGGGCACGGCCGATACGCAGTATTTT. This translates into CASSFGGTADTQYF.

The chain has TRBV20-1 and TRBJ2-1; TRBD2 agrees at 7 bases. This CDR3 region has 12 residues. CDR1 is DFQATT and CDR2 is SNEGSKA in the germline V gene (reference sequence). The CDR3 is CLQRDPYNEQFF. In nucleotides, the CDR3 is TGCTTGCAGCGGGATCCTTACAATGAGCAGTTCTTC.

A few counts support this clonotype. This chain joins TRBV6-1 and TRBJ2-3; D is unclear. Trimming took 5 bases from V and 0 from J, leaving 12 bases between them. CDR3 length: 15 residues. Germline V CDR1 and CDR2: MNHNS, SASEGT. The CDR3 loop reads CASSLRAASTDTQYF. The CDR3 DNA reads TGTGCCAGCAGTCTCCGAGCCGCTAGCACAGATACGCAGTATTTT.

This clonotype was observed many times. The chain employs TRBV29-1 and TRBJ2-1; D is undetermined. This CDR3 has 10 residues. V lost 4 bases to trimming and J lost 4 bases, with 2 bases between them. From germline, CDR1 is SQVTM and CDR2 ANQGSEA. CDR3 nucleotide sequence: TGCAGCGTTGTTTACAATGAGCAGTTCTTC. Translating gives CSVVYNEQFF.

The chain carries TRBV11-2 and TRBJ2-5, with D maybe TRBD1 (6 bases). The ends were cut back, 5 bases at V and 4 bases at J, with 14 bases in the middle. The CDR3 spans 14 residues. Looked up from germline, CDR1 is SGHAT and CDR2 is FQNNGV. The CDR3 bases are TGTGCCAGCAGCCTGACTACAGGGTTAGAGACCCAGTACTTC. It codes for CASSLTTGLETQYF.

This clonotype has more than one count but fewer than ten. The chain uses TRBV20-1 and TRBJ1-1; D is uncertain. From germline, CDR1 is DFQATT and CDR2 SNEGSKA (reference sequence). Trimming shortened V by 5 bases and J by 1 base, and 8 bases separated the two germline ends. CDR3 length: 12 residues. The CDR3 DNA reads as TGCAGTGCTGTGCCGACGAACACTGAAGCTTTCTTT. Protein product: CSAVPTNTEAFF.

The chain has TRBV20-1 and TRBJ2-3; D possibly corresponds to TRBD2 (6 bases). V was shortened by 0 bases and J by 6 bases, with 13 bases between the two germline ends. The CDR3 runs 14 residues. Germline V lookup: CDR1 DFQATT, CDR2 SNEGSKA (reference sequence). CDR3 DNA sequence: TGCAGTGCTAGAGAATCGGGGGTTGGGGATACGCAGTATTTT. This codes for CSARESGVGDTQYF.

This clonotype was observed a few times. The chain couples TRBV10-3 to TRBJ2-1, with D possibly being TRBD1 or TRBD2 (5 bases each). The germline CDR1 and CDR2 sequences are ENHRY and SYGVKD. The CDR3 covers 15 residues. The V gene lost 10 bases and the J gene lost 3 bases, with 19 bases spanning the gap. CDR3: CATGTVQAGYNEQFF. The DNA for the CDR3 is TGTGCCACCGGGACGGTACAGGCGGGCTACAATGAGCAGTTCTTC.

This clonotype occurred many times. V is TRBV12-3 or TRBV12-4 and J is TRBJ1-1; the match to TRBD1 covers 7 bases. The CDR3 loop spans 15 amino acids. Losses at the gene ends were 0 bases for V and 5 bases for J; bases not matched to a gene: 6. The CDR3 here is CASSLATDRRTEAFF. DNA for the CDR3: TGTGCCAGCAGTTTAGCGACGGACAGGAGAACTGAAGCTTTCTTT.

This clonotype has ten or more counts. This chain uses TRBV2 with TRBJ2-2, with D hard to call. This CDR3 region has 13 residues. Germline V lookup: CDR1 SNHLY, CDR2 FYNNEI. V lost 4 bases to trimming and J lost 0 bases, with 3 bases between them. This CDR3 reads CASSGSNTGELFF. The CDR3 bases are TGTGCCAGCAGTGGATCGAACACCGGGGAGCTGTTTTTT.